This entry describes one T cell receptor (beta chain). Its antigen is still unknown. The sample originates from a study of OX40 agonist ivuxolimab in advanced cancers. Whole-study results and caveats: Both CD4+ and CD8+ T cell populations in blood had undergone clonal expansion by week 6 at 0.1 to 3.0 mg/kg.

The data were produced by immunoSEQ multiplex PCR, yet TCRdb's version contains in-frame clones alone and is incomplete. The sample consists of over 30,000 clones, 82% of them appearing once. Trimming removed 6 bases at V and 2 bases at J, with 11 bases between. Per germline, CDR1 MNHEY and CDR2 SVGAGI. This CDR3 region has 14 residues. The chain couples TRBV6-5 to TRBJ1-5; possible D gene TRBD1, 5 bases. The sequenced sample was CD4+ or CD8+ T cells sorted from blood, obtained in a trial of the OX40 agonist ivuxolimab. This TCR was sampled from an adult with an advanced solid tumor such as melanoma, head and neck, liver or kidney cancer. Here the CDR3 reads CASSPQGGNQPQHF. Here the CDR3 DNA reads TGTGCCAGCAGCCCTCAAGGGGGCAATCAGCCCCAGCATTTT.